Following are 20 T cell receptor beta chains from one sample sequenced in a study of blood T cell repertoires in COVID-19. The assay was immunoSEQ multiplex PCR, and TCRdb's table has in-frame clones only and misses some. The sample yields roughly 250,000 clones, 70% to 85% seen once. Sequencing was carried out using peripheral blood. Receptor source: an elderly woman with acute or convalescent COVID-19.

The J gene is TRBJ1-3, the V gene TRBV5-5; no firm D call. V was cut by 0 bases and J by 0 bases, with 7 bases left in between. The germline CDR1 and CDR2 sequences are SGHKS and YYEKEE (reference sequence). The CDR3 contains 15 residues. The CDR3 DNA follows: TGTGCCAGCAGCTTGGTGGCAGTCTCTGGAAACACCATATATTTT. This encodes CASSLVAVSGNTIYF.

V gene TRBV14 combines with J gene TRBJ2-7; the match to TRBD2 covers 8 bases. The CDR3 loop spans 18 amino acids. The trim removed 1 base at V and 0 bases at J, leaving 11 bases unmatched. Germline V gene lookup returns CDR1 SGHDN and CDR2 FVKESK. This chain's CDR3 is CASSQGPPPGTSSYEQYF. The CDR3 bases are TGTGCCAGCAGCCAAGGTCCGCCCCCCGGGACTAGCTCCTACGAGCAGTACTTC.

The rearrangement joins TRBV28 to TRBJ2-5, with 8 bases lining up with TRBD1. There are 21 residues in the CDR3. Per germline, CDR1 MDHEN and CDR2 SYDVKM. V was pared by 6 bases and J by 9 bases, with 33 bases of the junction left unmatched. In DNA, the CDR3 is TGTGCCAGCAGGCCATTTCCAGGCCAGCTAGGGACAGGCGGCCCAAGTTGGGCCCAGTACTTC. Translating it yields CASRPFPGQLGTGGPSWAQYF. The full variable domain, in which reference TRBV28 and TRBJ2-5 provide the parts outside the CDR3, is DVKVTQSSRYLVKRTGEKVFLECVQDMDHENMFWYRQDPGLGLRLIYFSYDVKMKEKGDIPEGYSVSREKKERFSLILESASTNQTSMYLCASRPFPGQLGTGGPSWAQYFGPGTRLLVL.

This clone is a singleton in its sample. The V and J genes are TRBV19 and TRBJ1-3; D not certain. Trimming pared 3 bases from V and 4 bases from J, leaving 16 bases between. Per the germline V gene, CDR1 is LNHDA and CDR2 is SQIVND (reference sequence). The CDR3 contains 16 residues. CDR3 residues: CASSIGTVGRGNTIYF. CDR3 in DNA: TGTGCCAGTAGTATTGGAACAGTGGGGAGAGGAAACACCATATATTTT.

The V and J genes are TRBV18 and TRBJ2-5; no reliable D call. With 2 bases removed from V and 1 base from J, the gap between germline ends came to 8 bases. CDR3 length: 14 amino acids. Germline assignment: CDR1 KGHSH and CDR2 LQKENI. CDR3 amino acids: CASSPIRSQETQYF. DNA for the CDR3: TGTGCCAGCTCACCAATCAGATCCCAAGAGACCCAGTACTTC.

The gene calls are TRBV12-5 and TRBJ2-2; perhaps TRBD2 as D (7 bases). Germline V lookup: CDR1 LGHNT, CDR2 FRNRAP. The CDR3 is 16 residues long. Trimming shortened V by 3 bases and J by 1 base, and 12 bases separated the two germline ends. The CDR3 is CASGFRGGLNTGELFF. DNA of the CDR3: TGTGCTAGTGGTTTTCGCGGGGGCCTGAACACCGGGGAGCTGTTTTTT.

The chain employs TRBV28 and TRBJ2-6; 12 nucleotides match TRBD2. J lost 2 bases, V lost 5 bases, and 4 bases had no gene match. The germline gives CDR1 MDHEN, CDR2 SYDVKM. CDR3 length: 17 amino acids. CDR3 DNA: TGTGCCAGCAGTCCCCTAGCGGGGGGGCCTGGGGCCAACGTCCTGACTTTC. Translating gives CASSPLAGGPGANVLTF.

Remarks on this clone: This may stem from a read error, because a much larger clone lies one nucleotide away. CDR3 amino acids: CASSRTGAYEQYF. DNA of the CDR3: TGTGCCAGCAGCCGGACAGGGGCCTACGAGCAGTACTTC. The chain combines TRBV7-9 with TRBJ2-7, with TRBD1 matching over 9 bases. Germline lookup yields CDR1 SEHNR and CDR2 FQNEAQ (reference sequence). Trimming at V came to 5 bases and at J to 2 bases, leaving 1 base not matched to a gene. CDR3 length: 13 amino acids. Full variable domain (remainder filled in from reference TRBV7-9 and TRBJ2-7): DTGVSQNPRHKITKRGQNVTFRCDPISEHNRLYWYRQTLGQGPEFLTYFQNEAQLEKSRLLSDRFSAERPKGSFSTLEIQRTEQGDSAMYLCASSRTGAYEQYFGPGTRLTVT.

The chain has TRBV2 and TRBJ1-4; maybe TRBD1 (6 bases). Germline-derived CDR1 and CDR2 are SNHLY and FYNNEI. V was trimmed by 1 base and J by 7 bases, leaving 13 bases between them. CDR3 size: 15 residues. CDR3 sequence (DNA): TGTGCCAGCAGTGAAGTGCGGGGGCGGGGTGAAAAACTGTTTTTT. Encoded protein: CASSEVRGRGEKLFF. Drawing the rest from reference TRBV2 and TRBJ1-4, the complete variable domain is EPEVTQTPSHQVTQMGQEVILRCVPISNHLYFYWYRQILGQKVEFLVSFYNNEISEKSEIFDDQFSVERPDGSNFTLKIRSTKLEDSAMYFCASSEVRGRGEKLFFGSGTQLSVL.

The J gene is TRBJ2-1, the V gene TRBV7-8; 12 positions match TRBD2. Germline values: CDR1 SGHVS, CDR2 FQNEAQ. Germline trimming cut 2 bases from V and 4 bases from J; bases unmatched to any gene: 15. This CDR3 contains 20 residues. The CDR3 sequence is CASSLRGGLQTSGSYNEQFF. The DNA for the CDR3 is TGTGCCAGCAGCTTACGCGGGGGGCTACAGACTAGCGGGAGTTACAATGAGCAGTTCTTC.

The rearrangement joins TRBV9 to TRBJ2-3; the D gene is possibly TRBD2 (5 bases). This CDR3 spans 15 amino acids. Trimming removed 4 bases at V and 0 bases at J, with 12 bases between. The germline CDR1 and CDR2 sequences are SGDLS and YYNGEE. The CDR3 protein is CASSKRTDSTDTQYF. CDR3 nucleotides: TGTGCCAGCAGCAAGCGGACGGATAGCACAGATACGCAGTATTTT.

The chain employs TRBV5-1 and TRBJ1-5, with D unresolved. Germline assignment: CDR1 SGHRS and CDR2 YFSETQ. The CDR3 has 14 residues. Trimming took 4 bases from V and 4 from J, leaving 12 bases between them. The CDR3 is CASSPLGQNQPQHF. CDR3 DNA sequence: TGCGCCAGCAGCCCACTTGGGCAGAATCAGCCCCAGCATTTT.

This chain uses TRBV7-2 with TRBJ2-7; TRBD2 agrees at 12 bases. The CDR3 is 16 residues long. Germline values: CDR1 SGHTA, CDR2 FQGNSA. The J segment lost 4 bases and the V segment lost 5 bases, leaving 9 bases of the junction unmatched. The CDR3 is CASSPTRLAGAYEQYF. CDR3 sequence (DNA): TGTGCCAGCAGCCCTACCCGACTAGCGGGAGCTTACGAGCAGTACTTC.

This clone was counted between two and nine times. The chain uses TRBV11-2 and TRBJ2-1; TRBD2 matches 9 bases. The CDR3 runs to 14 residues. Germline loops: CDR1 SGHAT, CDR2 FQNNGV. Trimming removed 5 bases from V and 15 bases from J; junction bases left unmatched: 14. In DNA, the CDR3 is TGTGCCAGCAGCCCCTCGCGGGAGCGGGGGGACGCGTTCTTC. Amino acid sequence: CASSPSRERGDAFF. The entire variable domain, with the rest obtained from reference TRBV11-2 and TRBJ2-1, is as follows: EAGVAQSPRYKIIEKRQSVAFWCNPISGHATLYWYQQILGQGPKLLIQFQNNGVVDDSQLPKDRFSAERLKGVDSTLKIQPAKLEDSAVYLCASSPSRERGDAFFGPGTRLTVL.

The gene calls are TRBV7-2 and TRBJ1-1, with 8 positions matching TRBD1. The CDR3 runs 15 residues. J lost 5 bases, V lost 5 bases, and 10 bases had no gene match. Germline lookup yields CDR1 SGHTA and CDR2 FQGNSA. The CDR3 reads CASSPRTGRGTEAFF. CDR3 sequence (DNA): TGTGCCAGCAGCCCCAGGACAGGGAGGGGGACTGAAGCTTTCTTT.

Here the CDR3 DNA reads TGTGCCAGTAGTATTATGGGGCCCGATCAAGCTTTCTTT. This sequence encodes CASSIMGPDQAFF. This chain links TRBV19 with TRBJ1-1; possible D gene TRBD1, 5 bases. V lost 3 bases and J lost 9, with 14 bases in between. Germline loops: CDR1 LNHDA, CDR2 SQIVND (reference sequence). There are 13 residues in the CDR3.

This sequence joins TRBV6-5 and TRBJ1-2; D is ambiguous. Per germline, CDR1 MNHEY and CDR2 SVGAGI. V lost 5 bases and J 2 bases, leaving 12 bases between the germline ends. The CDR3 loop spans 14 amino acids. Here the CDR3 DNA reads TGTGCCAGCAGTCTAGAGCGAAAGAACTATGGCTACACCTTC. Its translation: CASSLERKNYGYTF.

This chain joins TRBV28 and TRBJ1-6; 8 bases match TRBD1. CDR1 is MDHEN, CDR2 SYDVKM, per germline. This CDR3 region has 16 residues. The V segment lost 3 bases and the J segment 9 bases; nucleotides outside the gene matches: 10. CDR3 sequence (DNA): TGTGCCAGCAGTTTCCAGGGGGCGGGGTCTCTTTCACCCCTCCACTTT. This sequence encodes CASSFQGAGSLSPLHF. The entire variable domain, with the rest obtained from reference TRBV28 and TRBJ1-6, is as follows: DVKVTQSSRYLVKRTGEKVFLECVQDMDHENMFWYRQDPGLGLRLIYFSYDVKMKEKGDIPEGYSVSREKKERFSLILESASTNQTSMYLCASSFQGAGSLSPLHFGNGTRLTVT.

V is TRBV6-2 or TRBV6-3 and J is TRBJ2-7; 8 nucleotides match TRBD2. The CDR3 consists of 15 residues. The trim removed 4 bases at V and 3 bases at J, leaving 8 bases unmatched. Per the germline V gene, CDR1 is MNHEY and CDR2 is SVGEGT. The CDR3 loop is CASSSPGLGRYEQYF. CDR3 DNA sequence: TGTGCCAGCAGTTCTCCGGGACTAGGTCGCTACGAGCAGTACTTC.

The chain is built from TRBV2 and TRBJ1-1, with TRBD1 identical over 9 bases. The CDR3 sequence is 14 residues long. With V trimmed by 5 bases and J by 0 bases, 1 base remained unmatched. CDR1 is SNHLY and CDR2 is FYNNEI in the germline V gene. CDR3: CASSRQGVNTEAFF. CDR3 nucleotide sequence: TGTGCCAGCAGTCGACAGGGGGTGAACACTGAAGCTTTCTTT.